What follows are 15 T cell receptor beta chains derived from one specimen sequenced in a study of T cell responses to AZD1222 COVID-19 vaccine. TCRdb keeps only in-frame clones here, not all; method: immunoSEQ multiplex PCR. The repertoire has roughly 99,000 clones, roughly 87% of them found once; the top ten carry around 4.5%. The sample consisted of peripheral blood, taken on day 0 of AZD1222 vaccination. These receptors were collected from an adult in good health.

The gene calls are TRBV30 and TRBJ1-1; 8 bases agree with TRBD1. This CDR3 has 16 amino acids. The V gene's germline CDR1 is GTSNPN and CDR2 SVGIG (reference sequence). The junction had 7 bases not matched to a gene; V was cut back by 1 base and J by 0 bases. The CDR3 bases are TGTGCCTGGAGTGCCCTGCAGGGGGCGCTGAACACTGAAGCTTTCTTT. This encodes CAWSALQGALNTEAFF.

The rearrangement links TRBV3-1 (or the pseudogene TRBV3-2) to TRBJ1-1; no firm D call. Trimming removed 4 bases from V and 1 base from J, with 13 bases in between. Looked up from germline, CDR1 is LGHDT and CDR2 is YNNKEL (reference sequence). The CDR3 is 15 amino acids. DNA of the CDR3: TGTGCCAGCAGCCCTCGAGGACCCCCGAACACTGAAGCTTTCTTT. Its translation: CASSPRGPPNTEAFF.

CDR3 sequence: CASRLQGTYGYTF. In nucleotides, the CDR3 is TGTGCCAGCAGGCTACAGGGAACCTATGGCTACACCTTC. V is TRBV6-6 and J is TRBJ1-2; perhaps TRBD1 as D (6 bases). This CDR3 region has 13 residues. V shed 6 bases and J shed 4 bases, with 12 bases lying between them. Germline CDR1 is MNHNY and CDR2 is SVGAGI (reference sequence).

The chain joins TRBV6-2 or TRBV6-3 to TRBJ1-1; unclear D gene. The CDR3 covers 13 residues. Germline V CDR1 and CDR2: MNHEY, SVGEGT. Trimming shortened V by 6 bases and J by 1 base, and 9 bases separated the two germline ends. The CDR3 reads CASSLRENTEAFF. The CDR3 nucleotides read TGTGCCAGCAGCCTCCGGGAGAACACTGAAGCTTTCTTT.

CDR3 coding DNA: TGTGCCACCAGTAGGGCTAGCGGCACAGATACGCAGTATTTT. It translates to CATSRASGTDTQYF. The chain employs TRBV24-1 and TRBJ2-3; a possible D gene is TRBD2 (6 bases). The CDR3 is 14 residues long. Germline V gene data show CDR1 as KGHDR and CDR2 as SFDVKD. V lost 6 bases, J lost 1 base, and 10 bases lay in between.

The chain combines TRBV7-6 with TRBJ2-1; 10 positions match TRBD2. The CDR3 contains 17 residues. V lost 5 bases to trimming and J lost 4 bases; unmatched junction nucleotides: 11. Per germline, CDR1 SGHVS and CDR2 FNYEAQ. The CDR3 region has the DNA TGTGCCAGCAGCCTCCTGGGAGTAGCGGGGGGTTACAATGAGCAGTTCTTC. This codes for CASSLLGVAGGYNEQFF. Combining the CDR3 with reference TRBV7-6 and TRBJ2-1 gives the whole variable domain GAGVSQSPRYKVTKRGQDVALRCDPISGHVSLYWYRQALGQGPEFLTYFNYEAQQDKSGLPNDRFSAERPEGSISTLTIQRTEQRDSAMYRCASSLLGVAGGYNEQFFGPGTRLTVL.

The rearrangement uses TRBV29-1 and TRBJ2-5; D is unresolved. V was shortened by 7 bases and J by 0 bases, with 12 bases between the two germline ends. Germline V gene sequence: CDR1 SQVTM, CDR2 ANQGSEA. This CDR3 comprises 13 residues. CDR3 nucleotide sequence: TGCAGCGCTAAGGGCCAGAACCAAGAGACCCAGTACTTC. Translating gives CSAKGQNQETQYF.

The V and J genes are TRBV18 and TRBJ2-3; tentatively, D is TRBD2 (6 bases). V lost 3 bases and J 5 bases, leaving 12 bases between the germline ends. The germline V gene has CDR1 KGHSH and CDR2 LQKENI. The CDR3 has 14 residues. In DNA, the CDR3 is TGTGCCAGCTCACCCGGTGCGGGAATAGATACGCAGTATTTT. As protein: CASSPGAGIDTQYF.

The rearrangement links TRBV15 to TRBJ2-1, with a possible D match to TRBD2 (7 bases). This CDR3 contains 17 residues. The V gene's germline CDR1 is LNHNV and CDR2 YYDKDF (reference sequence). Trimming left V 0 bases short and J 4 bases short, with 16 bases between. This CDR3 reads CATSRDRGGTLYNEQFF. In DNA, the CDR3 is TGTGCCACCAGCAGAGATAGGGGGGGGACCCTATACAATGAGCAGTTCTTC.

This chain joins TRBV10-3 and TRBJ1-1; perhaps TRBD1 as D (5 bases). Trimming took 2 bases from V and 3 from J, leaving 10 bases between them. This CDR3 is built from 14 residues. Germline loops: CDR1 ENHRY, CDR2 SYGVKD. CDR3 amino acids: CAISERRGDTEAFF. As DNA, the CDR3 is TGTGCCATCAGTGAGCGGCGGGGGGACACTGAAGCTTTCTTT.

This chain uses TRBV10-2 with TRBJ1-1; 8 bases agree with TRBD1. V gave up 4 bases and J gave up 0 bases; unmatched junction bases: 10. Germline V lookup: CDR1 WSHSY, CDR2 SAAADI. This CDR3 spans 17 amino acids. The CDR3 DNA reads TGCGCCAGCAGTGCTGGCAGGGGGCGTCTAATGAACACTGAAGCTTTCTTT. This gives the protein CASSAGRGRLMNTEAFF.

This CDR3 is CASAVGSGALSYEQYF. In DNA form, the CDR3 reads TGCGCCAGCGCGGTTGGGAGCGGGGCCCTCTCCTACGAGCAGTACTTC. V usage is TRBV5-1 and J usage is TRBJ2-7; TRBD2 aligns across 7 bases. The germline V gene has CDR1 SGHRS and CDR2 YFSETQ. The CDR3 consists of 16 residues. With 7 bases clipped from V and 0 bases from J, the junction kept 13 bases outside the gene matches.

The chain links TRBV7-8 to TRBJ2-7; 9 bases map to TRBD2. CDR1 is SGHVS, CDR2 FQNEAQ, per germline. The V and J ends lost 5 bases and 9 bases, in that order; junction bases with no gene match: 14. CDR3 length equals 15 residues. This CDR3 reads CASSAGTSRGLMQYF. DNA for the CDR3: TGTGCCAGCAGCGCCGGGACTAGCAGGGGTTTGATGCAGTACTTC. Supplemented by reference TRBV7-8 and TRBJ2-7, the full variable domain reads GAGVSQSPRYKVAKRGQDVALRCDPISGHVSLFWYQQALGQGPEFLTYFQNEAQLDKSGLPSDRFFAERPEGSVSTLKIQRTQQEDSAVYLCASSAGTSRGLMQYFGPGTRLTVT.

The chain carries TRBV18 and TRBJ2-5, with D perhaps matching TRBD1 (5 bases). CDR3 length: 14 amino acids. Germline CDR1 is KGHSH and CDR2 is LQKENI. The germline V and J ends were trimmed by 3 bases and 5 bases, with 13 bases remaining between them. The CDR3 DNA reads TGTGCCAGCTCACCCGGCAGGGTCGAGGAGACCCAGTACTTC. As protein: CASSPGRVEETQYF.

A note on this clone: Other DNA variants within this sample encode the same CDR3. This chain joins TRBV9 and TRBJ2-2; no firm D call. The V gene lost 0 bases and the J gene lost 5 bases, with 5 bases spanning the gap. This CDR3 spans 13 amino acids. Germline-derived CDR1 and CDR2 are SGDLS and YYNGEE. As DNA, the CDR3 is TGTGCCAGCAGCGTAGGCGGAACCGGGGAGCTGTTTTTT. Translated, it gives CASSVGGTGELFF.